The T cell receptor beta chain described here comes from a study of cytomegalovirus exposure and HLA in healthy donors. PCR primers comprised 60 Vbeta and 13 Jbeta primers. Profiling relied on immunoSEQ multiplex PCR, and the TCRdb table lists in-frame clones only, not all of them. Among 100,000 to 150,000 clones, 80% were seen once, and the ten largest hold roughly 1.2%. The CDR3 consists of 14 residues. V lost 5 bases and J lost 7; bases outside the gene matches: 9. CDR1 and CDR2 (germline): SNHLY, FYNNEI. Material for sequencing was PBMCs. The receptor comes from a female donor in good health and CMV-seronegative. The V gene is TRBV2, the J gene TRBJ2-7; 9 positions agree with TRBD1. The CDR3 spells CASSSGTGSGEQYF. CDR3 nucleotide sequence: TGTGCCAGCAGTTCCGGGACAGGGTCGGGGGAGCAGTACTTC.